Presented here are 21 T cell receptor beta chains from one specimen sequenced in a study of blood T cell repertoires in COVID-19. Some clones are missing from TCRdb's copy, which holds only in-frame ones; the method was immunoSEQ multiplex PCR. Of fewer than 60,000 clones listed, roughly 80% are singletons. Sequencing was done on a sample of peripheral blood. The receptors derive from an elderly woman with acute or convalescent COVID-19.

This chain joins TRBV12-3 or TRBV12-4 and TRBJ2-5; 9 nucleotides match TRBD1. The V segment lost 5 bases and the J segment 4 bases; nucleotides outside the gene matches: 2. The CDR3 runs 13 residues. This CDR3 reads CASSPGQGETQYF. CDR3 sequence (DNA): TGTGCCAGCAGTCCGGGACAGGGAGAGACCCAGTACTTC.

The V gene is TRBV5-1, the J gene TRBJ1-1; tentative D call: TRBD1 (6 bases). V shed 3 bases and J shed 6 bases, with 27 bases lying between them. The CDR3 is 18 residues long. CDR1 SGHRS and CDR2 YFSETQ come from the germline V gene. The CDR3 DNA reads TGCGCCAGCAGCTGGGGAACCGGACAGTTTGAGATCACTGCTGAAGCTTTCTTT. This sequence encodes CASSWGTGQFEITAEAFF.

Written as DNA, the CDR3 is TGTGCCAGCAGCTTAGAGCGGGGGCTATACAATGAGCAGTTCTTC. Its protein product is CASSLERGLYNEQFF. The genes are TRBV11-2 and TRBJ2-1; D perhaps matches TRBD2 (7 bases). CDR1 and CDR2 (germline): SGHAT, FQNNGV. The germline V and J ends were trimmed by 0 bases and 4 bases, with 10 bases remaining between them. This CDR3 is 15 amino acids long.

This chain uses TRBV19 with TRBJ2-5; D is perhaps TRBD1 (6 bases). V was cut by 1 base and J by 1 base, with 10 bases left in between. CDR3 length equals 15 residues. Germline V gives CDR1 LNHDA, CDR2 SQIVND (reference sequence). The CDR3 region is CASSIAGTSQETQYF. The CDR3 bases are TGTGCCAGTAGTATAGCCGGGACATCCCAAGAGACCCAGTACTTC. Drawing the rest from reference TRBV19 and TRBJ2-5, the complete variable domain is DGGITQSPKYLFRKEGQNVTLSCEQNLNHDAMYWYRQDPGQGLRLIYYSQIVNDFQKGDIAEGYSVSREKKESFPLTVTSAQKNPTAFYLCASSIAGTSQETQYFGPGTRLLVL.

This clone was counted once. The rearrangement links TRBV6-1 to TRBJ1-5, with D perhaps matching TRBD1 (6 bases). This CDR3 has 15 amino acids. Germline CDR1 MNHNS, CDR2 SASEGT. Deletions cut 1 base from V and 3 bases from J, with 10 bases between. In DNA, the CDR3 is TGTGCCAGCAGTGAAGAGGGGGGGACCAATCAGCCCCAGCATTTT. The encoded protein is CASSEEGGTNQPQHF.

V and J are TRBV9 and TRBJ1-5; 7 bases agree with TRBD1. The CDR3 loop spans 12 amino acids. Germline values: CDR1 SGDLS, CDR2 YYNGEE. The trim removed 7 bases at V and 2 bases at J, leaving 0 bases unmatched. CDR3 bases: TGTGCCAGCGGACAGGGCAATCAGCCCCAGCATTTT. Protein product: CASGQGNQPQHF.

The rearrangement joins TRBV18 to TRBJ2-7, with 7 bases identical to TRBD1. The CDR3 covers 15 residues. From germline, CDR1 is KGHSH and CDR2 LQKENI. V lost 4 bases, J lost 6 bases, and 12 bases stayed unmatched. The chain's CDR3 is CASSQRQGSLGEQYF. The DNA of the CDR3 is TGTGCCAGCTCACAAAGACAGGGATCTTTGGGCGAGCAGTACTTC.

This chain connects TRBV5-1 to TRBJ2-5, with 8 positions matching TRBD1. V lost 4 bases to trimming and J lost 3 bases; unmatched junction nucleotides: 14. The CDR3 is made up of 17 amino acids. Looked up from germline, CDR1 is SGHRS and CDR2 is YFSETQ. The CDR3 DNA sequence: TGCGCCAGCAGCATTTTCGCCGGGACAGGACAGAAAGAGACCCAGTACTTC. Translation: CASSIFAGTGQKETQYF.

The V gene is TRBV19, the J gene TRBJ2-7; 9 nucleotides align to TRBD2. The CDR3 spans 14 residues. V shed 6 bases and J 2 bases; nucleotides not matched to a gene: 5. CDR1 is LNHDA and CDR2 is SQIVND in the germline V gene (reference sequence). DNA of the CDR3: TGTGCCAGTAGCATGACTAGCGGACCCTACGAGCAGTACTTC. Translated, it gives CASSMTSGPYEQYF.

V gene TRBV18 combines with J gene TRBJ1-1; 9 nucleotides line up with TRBD1. CDR1 and CDR2 from the germline V gene are KGHSH and LQKENI. The ends lost 4 bases at V and 3 bases at J; junction bases unmatched: 3. The CDR3 contains 14 residues. As DNA, the CDR3 is TGTGCCAGCTCACGCCGACAGGGGGACACTGAAGCTTTCTTT. Translated: CASSRRQGDTEAFF.

The CDR3 spells CASGRTGERNTEAFF. As DNA, the CDR3 is TGCGCCAGCGGTAGAACAGGGGAGAGGAACACTGAAGCTTTCTTT. V is TRBV5-1 and J is TRBJ1-1; 7 positions agree with TRBD1. Germline lookup yields CDR1 SGHRS and CDR2 YFSETQ. V trimming: 7 bases; J trimming: 1 base; junction bases outside the gene matches: 10. The CDR3 is made up of 15 amino acids.

The V call is TRBV7-2, the J call TRBJ1-5; 9 bases are a match to TRBD1. The J segment lost 5 bases and the V segment lost 1 base, leaving 3 bases of the junction unmatched. Germline V lookup: CDR1 SGHTA, CDR2 FQGNSA. The CDR3 consists of 15 residues. The CDR3 region has the DNA TGTGCCAGCAGCTTAGAGACAGGGGGTCATCAGCCCCAGCATTTT. This gives the protein CASSLETGGHQPQHF. The full variable domain, rest sourced from reference TRBV7-2 and TRBJ1-5, is GAGVSQSPSNKVTEKGKDVELRCDPISGHTALYWYRQSLGQGLEFLIYFQGNSAPDKSGLPSDRFSAERTGGSVSTLTIQRTQQEDSAVYLCASSLETGGHQPQHFGDGTRLSIL.

This rearrangement joins TRBV6-5 to TRBJ2-1; 9 bases map to TRBD2. The CDR3 totals 14 residues. Germline values: CDR1 MNHEY, CDR2 SVGAGI. The V gene end was trimmed by 10 bases and the J gene end by 5 bases; junction bases not matched to a gene: 9. The CDR3 loop is CATRAGGGNNEQFF. The DNA for the CDR3 is TGTGCCACCAGAGCGGGGGGAGGTAACAATGAGCAGTTCTTC.

This clone was counted a single time. The chain carries TRBV2 and TRBJ2-1; no firm D call. CDR1 and CDR2 from the germline V gene are SNHLY and FYNNEI. The germline V and J ends were trimmed by 5 bases and 5 bases, with 10 bases remaining between them. This CDR3 region has 13 residues. The CDR3 loop is CASSQNLHNEQFF. The CDR3 nucleotides are TGTGCCAGCAGTCAAAACCTACACAATGAGCAGTTCTTC.

The gene calls are TRBV5-1 and TRBJ2-2; unclear D gene. Trimming stripped 2 bases from V and 6 bases from J, with 11 bases between. The germline V gene encodes CDR1 SGHRS and CDR2 YFSETQ. This CDR3 spans 14 amino acids. The DNA for the CDR3 is TGCGCCAGCAGCTTAACACAAAGTTCCGGGGAGCTGTTTTTT. The encoded protein is CASSLTQSSGELFF.

This rearrangement joins TRBV10-2 to TRBJ1-1, with a tentative D call TRBD1 (6 bases). Per germline, CDR1 WSHSY and CDR2 SAAADI. The germline V and J ends were trimmed by 6 bases and 11 bases, with 13 bases remaining between them. The CDR3 totals 11 residues. CDR3 sequence (DNA): TGCGCCAGCAGCGGGGGGGCCGAGGCTTTCTTT. Translating it yields CASSGGAEAFF.

The J gene is TRBJ2-2, the V gene TRBV5-1; 11 nucleotides match TRBD1. Germline loops: CDR1 SGHRS, CDR2 YFSETQ. The length of the CDR3 is 15 residues. J lost 7 bases, V lost 5 bases, and 7 bases had no gene match. CDR3 bases: TGCGCCAGCAGACCCGGGACAGGGGGTAGCGGGGAGCTGTTTTTT. This sequence encodes CASRPGTGGSGELFF.

With regard to this clone: One end of the junction fails to match germline, which may point to a read error. The same CDR3 is also encoded by other DNA sequences in this sample. V gene TRBV6-2 or TRBV6-3 combines with J gene TRBJ2-7; D is perhaps TRBD1 (5 bases). Germline V gene lookup returns CDR1 MNHEY and CDR2 SVGEGT. CDR3 length equals 14 residues. CDR3 in DNA: TGTGCCAGTAGTTACGCACAGGCCGCCCCAGGTCCGTACTTC. Translating gives CASSYAQAAPGPYF.

The chain joins TRBV3-1 (or the pseudogene TRBV3-2) to TRBJ2-5; D is unclear. CDR1 LGHDT and CDR2 YNNKEL come from the germline V gene (reference sequence). Trimming removed 5 bases at V and 1 base at J, with 11 bases between. The CDR3 runs 14 residues. CDR3 amino acids: CASSVSVIQETQYF. The CDR3 DNA sequence: TGTGCCAGCAGCGTTTCCGTTATCCAAGAGACCCAGTACTTC.

V is TRBV19 and J is TRBJ1-2; 7 bases agree with TRBD1. V was pared by 3 bases and J by 2 bases, with 3 bases of the junction left unmatched. The CDR3 is made up of 14 amino acids. From germline, CDR1 is LNHDA and CDR2 SQIVND (reference sequence). CDR3 DNA: TGTGCCAGTAGTATGGTGACAGGGAACTATGGCTACACCTTC. Translating it yields CASSMVTGNYGYTF.

The rearrangement joins TRBV7-3 to TRBJ2-3; no firm D call. Germline V CDR1 and CDR2: SGHTA, FQGTGA. The germline V and J ends were trimmed by 5 bases and 4 bases, with 16 bases remaining between them. The CDR3 is 15 residues long. The CDR3 protein is CASSLGGERADTQYF. The CDR3 nucleotides are TGTGCCAGCAGCCTCGGCGGAGAGCGCGCAGATACGCAGTATTTT.